This record concerns one T cell receptor (beta chain) sequence. Its antigen is not identified. Total RNA input per TCR library was around 3,600 ng. TCRdb re-called the 5' RACE reads; every CDR3 protein appears as one record, without DNA. This repertoire comprises about 150,000 distinct CDR3 sequences; its ten largest clones make up 0.95% to 1.5%. The CDR3 consists of 11 residues. Germline V lookup: CDR1 SGHTA, CDR2 FQGNSA. The data stem from a study of monozygotic twins with inflammatory bowel disease. Study findings and constraints: Findings did not support one strong IBD-associated signal or clonotype. The authors note that differing immunosuppressive treatments may have added variability to patient repertoires. Twin concordance left repertoire similarity unchanged, with limited power a possible explanation for this lack of difference.

The clonotype comes from a human donor with ulcerative colitis or Crohn's disease, or a healthy co-twin of an affected twin (not recorded which). The chain couples TRBV7-2 to TRBJ2-3. Sequencing was carried out using blood. This CDR3 reads CASTSTDTQYF.